The 19 T cell receptor beta chains in this list originate from one sample, sequenced in a study of CD8 T cells in ankylosing spondylitis. Notes on the study in general: What seemed typical of ankylosing spondylitis blood was a TCR beta motif built from fewer than ten highly homologous variants.

Via MiXCR, TCRdb re-called the 5' RACE reads, giving one row per CDR3 protein. In the table there are roughly 470,000 distinct CDR3 sequences, approximately 26% of which are singletons. For these receptors, no antigen is known. The specimen was blood, either unsorted or a sorted T cell fraction (not recorded which). Receptors were obtained from a male donor with ankylosing spondylitis.

The chain joins TRBV12-3 or TRBV12-4 to TRBJ2-7; 7 bases are shared with TRBD2. V shed 5 bases, J shed 2 bases, and the junction held 9 bases outside the gene matches. This CDR3 spans 15 amino acids. CDR3 protein: CASSLGGGIPYEQYF. The CDR3 region has the DNA TGTGCCAGCAGTCTGGGGGGGGGTATTCCCTACGAGCAGTACTTC.

This clonotype was seen a few times. The J gene is TRBJ2-4, the V gene TRBV3-1; TRBD1 or TRBD2 may be the D gene (5 bases each). The V end was cut by 7 bases, the J end by 0 bases, with 13 bases between. This CDR3 region has 15 residues. Germline V gene data show CDR1 as LGHDT and CDR2 as YNNKEL (reference sequence). CDR3 sequence (DNA): TGTGCCAGCACCGGGGCGGGTCTAGCCAAAAACATTCAGTACTTC. Its protein is CASTGAGLAKNIQYF.

This clonotype showed up just once. The chain employs TRBV28 and TRBJ2-3, with D unresolved. CDR3 size: 13 residues. Trimming cost V 6 bases and J 0 bases, with 7 bases left between them. Germline V gene sequence: CDR1 MDHEN, CDR2 SYDVKM. The CDR3 sequence is CASSAPSTDTQYF. The CDR3 DNA follows: TGTGCCAGCAGCGCACCTAGCACAGATACGCAGTATTTT.

The chain links TRBV12-3 or TRBV12-4 to TRBJ2-3, with a tentative D call TRBD2 (6 bases). Trimming took off 3 bases at V and 2 bases at J, with 9 bases between the two ends. This CDR3 spans 14 amino acids. CDR3 in amino acids: CASSFGTVTDTQYF. In nucleotides, the CDR3 is TGTGCCAGCAGTTTTGGGACTGTCACAGATACGCAGTATTTT.

V is TRBV5-1 and J is TRBJ2-3; 7 bases agree with TRBD2. CDR1 is SGHRS and CDR2 is YFSETQ in the germline V gene. The CDR3 runs 15 residues. V was pared by 3 bases and J by 3 bases, with 7 bases of the junction left unmatched. CDR3 in DNA: TGCGCCAGCAGCTGGGGAGGGTCGCAAACAGATACGCAGTATTTT. This gives the protein CASSWGGSQTDTQYF.

The CDR3 region has the DNA TGTGCCAGCAGCTCCCAGGGCCCCCAAGAGACCCAGTACTTC. It translates to CASSSQGPQETQYF. The chain links TRBV7-9 to TRBJ2-5; D possibly corresponds to TRBD1 (5 bases). Germline V gives CDR1 SEHNR, CDR2 FQNEAQ (reference sequence). The CDR3 length is 14 residues. The V gene lost 4 bases and the J gene lost 1 base, with 10 bases spanning the gap.

V gene TRBV20-1 combines with J gene TRBJ2-2; 10 bases fit TRBD2. CDR1 and CDR2 from the germline V gene are DFQATT and SNEGSKA (reference sequence). The J segment lost 4 bases and the V segment lost 1 base, leaving 6 bases of the junction unmatched. This CDR3 has 16 residues. The CDR3 region is CSARGSSGSSTGELFF. As DNA, the CDR3 is TGCAGTGCTAGAGGTTCTAGCGGGAGTAGCACCGGGGAGCTGTTTTTT.

V usage is TRBV5-1 and J usage is TRBJ2-3; no definite D call. The germline V and J ends were trimmed by 7 bases and 3 bases, with 9 bases remaining between them. This CDR3 has 12 amino acids. Germline values: CDR1 SGHRS, CDR2 YFSETQ. CDR3 loop: CASGTTTDTQYF. The CDR3 coding sequence is TGCGCCAGCGGCACGACTACAGATACGCAGTATTTT.

This clonotype was observed a handful of times. The chain is built from TRBV5-1 and TRBJ1-6; perhaps TRBD1 as D (5 bases). The CDR3 contains 16 residues. V lost 0 bases, J lost 5 bases, and 12 bases lay in between. Germline CDR1 SGHRS, CDR2 YFSETQ. The CDR3 DNA sequence: TGCGCCAGCAGCTTGGACTTAGACAGAGATAATTCACCCCTCCACTTT. Protein: CASSLDLDRDNSPLHF.

The chain joins TRBV6-5 to TRBJ2-2, with D possibly matching TRBD2 (5 bases). V was shortened by 0 bases and J by 2 bases, with 13 bases between the two germline ends. This CDR3 is built from 17 residues. Germline V gene data show CDR1 as MNHEY and CDR2 as SVGAGI. Here the CDR3 reads CASSYSVKDLNTGELFF. In DNA form, the CDR3 reads TGTGCCAGCAGTTACTCGGTAAAGGACTTAAACACCGGGGAGCTGTTTTTT.

The gene calls are TRBV7-2 and TRBJ1-1; tentative D call: TRBD1 (6 bases). The CDR3 sequence is 13 residues long. Trimming took off 8 bases at V and 5 bases at J, with 15 bases between the two ends. CDR1 is SGHTA and CDR2 is FQGNSA in the germline V gene. CDR3 loop: CASYRDILTEAFF. CDR3 DNA sequence: TGTGCCAGCTACAGGGATATTTTGACTGAAGCTTTCTTT.

In this sample, this clonotype turned up a few times. V is TRBV24-1 and J is TRBJ2-1, with 9 positions matching TRBD2. The CDR3 runs 14 residues. Per germline, CDR1 KGHDR and CDR2 SFDVKD. V was pared by 3 bases and J by 12 bases, with 8 bases of the junction left unmatched. CDR3 region: CATSDGGRVFGQFF. The CDR3 DNA reads as TGTGCCACCAGTGATGGCGGGAGGGTCTTTGGGCAGTTCTTC.

This clonotype was picked up a small number of times. This rearrangement joins TRBV5-1 to TRBJ1-4, with 7 bases identical to TRBD1. CDR1 and CDR2 (germline): SGHRS, YFSETQ. The J segment lost 5 bases and the V segment lost 4 bases, leaving 8 bases of the junction unmatched. The length of the CDR3 is 15 residues. The CDR3 spells CASSTGQKGNEKLFF. CDR3 nucleotide sequence: TGCGCCAGCAGCACGGGACAGAAAGGGAATGAAAAACTGTTTTTT.

The sample holds a few counts of this clonotype. The V call is TRBV20-1, the J call TRBJ1-6; a possible D gene is TRBD1 (5 bases). V lost 1 base and J lost 10, with 20 bases in between. Germline CDR1 DFQATT, CDR2 SNEGSKA (reference sequence). This CDR3 has 16 residues. In DNA, the CDR3 is TGCAGTGCTAGAGGGGGCTTGGGACTGGAGGGATCACCCCTCCACTTT. It yields the protein CSARGGLGLEGSPLHF.

The genes are TRBV29-1 and TRBJ2-2; D is ambiguous. The CDR3 is 14 residues long. V dropped 8 bases and J dropped 0 bases, with 13 bases sitting between them. Per germline, CDR1 SQVTM and CDR2 ANQGSEA. The CDR3 DNA follows: TGCAGCTTCTCCGGGCTTGCGAACACCGGGGAGCTGTTTTTT. Its protein is CSFSGLANTGELFF.

This clonotype was picked up many times. The CDR3 is CASSYGGLTSGTDTQYF. The CDR3 coding sequence is TGCGCCAGCAGCTATGGGGGGTTGACTAGCGGCACAGATACGCAGTATTTT. The rearrangement links TRBV5-1 to TRBJ2-3, with 8 bases matching TRBD2. Germline V gene lookup returns CDR1 SGHRS and CDR2 YFSETQ. J gave up 1 base and V 3 bases, and 10 bases lay outside the gene matches. The CDR3 is 17 residues long.

This clonotype showed up just a few times. V usage is TRBV20-1 and J usage is TRBJ2-1; D perhaps matches TRBD2 (6 bases). Deletions cut 0 bases from V and 6 bases from J, with 21 bases between. Germline values: CDR1 DFQATT, CDR2 SNEGSKA (reference sequence). The CDR3 is 17 amino acids. As DNA, the CDR3 is TGCAGTGCTAGAGAACACCTTGGGGGGAGAGTCACCAATGAGCAGTTCTTC. It translates to CSAREHLGGRVTNEQFF.

This clonotype appeared a few times. This sequence joins TRBV27 and TRBJ2-3, with D possibly matching TRBD2 (5 bases). The CDR3 has 14 amino acids. With 4 bases removed from V and 2 bases from J, the gap between germline ends came to 10 bases. Germline CDR1 and CDR2: MNHEY and SMNVEV (reference sequence). CDR3 in amino acids: CASSSGITTDTQYF. The CDR3, as DNA: TGTGCCAGCAGTTCGGGAATTACCACAGATACGCAGTATTTT.

The chain joins TRBV7-9 to TRBJ2-7; the D gene is possibly TRBD1 (6 bases). CDR3 length: 13 amino acids. V shed 6 bases and J shed 2 bases, with 11 bases lying between them. Germline V gives CDR1 SEHNR, CDR2 FQNEAQ (reference sequence). The CDR3 DNA follows: TGTGCCAGCAGTCCGGACAGCGCCTACGAGCAGTACTTC. Translating it yields CASSPDSAYEQYF.